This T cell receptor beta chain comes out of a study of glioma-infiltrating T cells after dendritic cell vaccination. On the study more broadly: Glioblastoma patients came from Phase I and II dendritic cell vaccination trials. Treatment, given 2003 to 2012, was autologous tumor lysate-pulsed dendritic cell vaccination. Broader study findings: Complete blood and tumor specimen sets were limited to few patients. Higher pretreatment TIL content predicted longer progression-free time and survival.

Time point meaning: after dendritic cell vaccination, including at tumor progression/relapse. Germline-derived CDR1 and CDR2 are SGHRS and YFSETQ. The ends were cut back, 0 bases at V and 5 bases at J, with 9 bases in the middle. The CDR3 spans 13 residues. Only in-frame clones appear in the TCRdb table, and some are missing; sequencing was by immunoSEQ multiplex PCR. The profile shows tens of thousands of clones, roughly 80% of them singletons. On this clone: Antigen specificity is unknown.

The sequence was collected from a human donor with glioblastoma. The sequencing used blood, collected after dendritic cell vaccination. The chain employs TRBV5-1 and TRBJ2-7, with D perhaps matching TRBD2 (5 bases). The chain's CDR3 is CASSLEPGNEQYF. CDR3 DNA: TGCGCCAGCAGCTTGGAGCCCGGGAACGAGCAGTACTTC.